This TCR beta chain was identified during a study of glioma-infiltrating T cells. This clonotype occurred a few times. Amplification of TCR alpha and beta CDR3 regions from RNA used iRepertoire nested multiplex PCR. TCRdb reprocessed the multiplex PCR reads with MiXCR, giving one entry per CDR3 protein. This sample has approximately 20,000 distinct CDR3 sequences, with approximately 23% found just once. The CDR3 loop spans 16 amino acids. Trimming removed 2 bases from V and 4 bases from J, with 15 bases in between. Germline assignment: CDR1 SGHVS and CDR2 FQNEAQ. The sequencing sample was made of glioma tissue, nonneoplastic brain tissue, or PBMCs (not recorded which). The receptor was derived from a human donor with low-grade glioma or glioblastoma, undergoing nonglioma brain surgery, or in good health (not recorded which). The rearrangement links TRBV7-8 to TRBJ2-1; D possibly corresponds to TRBD2 (6 bases). The CDR3 DNA sequence: TGTGCCAGCAGCTTATGGGGCGGGGCAGATTACAATGAGCAGTTCTTC. It specifies CASSLWGGADYNEQFF.